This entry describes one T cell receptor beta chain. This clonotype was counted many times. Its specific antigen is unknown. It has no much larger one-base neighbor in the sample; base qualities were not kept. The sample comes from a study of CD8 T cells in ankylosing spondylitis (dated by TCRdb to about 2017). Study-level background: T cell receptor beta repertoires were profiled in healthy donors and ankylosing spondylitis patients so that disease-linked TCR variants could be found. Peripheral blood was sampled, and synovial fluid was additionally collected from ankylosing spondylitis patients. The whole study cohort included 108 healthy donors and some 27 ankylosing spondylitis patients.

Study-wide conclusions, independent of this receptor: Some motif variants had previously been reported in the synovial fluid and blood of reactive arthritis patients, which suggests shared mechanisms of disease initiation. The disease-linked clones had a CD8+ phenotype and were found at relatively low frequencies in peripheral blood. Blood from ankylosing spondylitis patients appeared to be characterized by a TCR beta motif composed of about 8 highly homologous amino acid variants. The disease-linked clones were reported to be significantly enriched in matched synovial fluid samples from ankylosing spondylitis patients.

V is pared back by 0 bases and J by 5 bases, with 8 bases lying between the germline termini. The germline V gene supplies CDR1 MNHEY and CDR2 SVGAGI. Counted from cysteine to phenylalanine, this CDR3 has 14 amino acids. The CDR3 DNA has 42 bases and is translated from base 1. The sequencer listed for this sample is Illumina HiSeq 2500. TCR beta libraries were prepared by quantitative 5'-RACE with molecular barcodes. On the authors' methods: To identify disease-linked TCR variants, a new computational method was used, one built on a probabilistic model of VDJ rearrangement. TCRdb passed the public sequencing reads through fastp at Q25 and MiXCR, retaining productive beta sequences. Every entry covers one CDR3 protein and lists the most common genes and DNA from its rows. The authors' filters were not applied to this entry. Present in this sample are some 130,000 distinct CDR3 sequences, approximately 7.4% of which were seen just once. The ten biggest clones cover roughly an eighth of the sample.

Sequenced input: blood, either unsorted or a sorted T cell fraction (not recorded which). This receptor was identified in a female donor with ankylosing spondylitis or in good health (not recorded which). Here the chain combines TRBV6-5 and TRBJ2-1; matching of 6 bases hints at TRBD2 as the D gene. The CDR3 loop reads CASSYSEGHNEQFF. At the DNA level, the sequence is TGTGCCAGCAGTTACTCGGAGGGCCACAATGAGCAGTTCTTC.